The next 29 T cell receptor beta chains were all read from a single sample in a study of blood T cell repertoires in COVID-19. The data were produced by immunoSEQ multiplex PCR, yet TCRdb's version contains in-frame clones alone and is incomplete. The profile shows 15,000 to 20,000 clones, 85% to 90% of them singletons. The sample comprised peripheral blood. Receptor source: a woman of 80 years or more with COVID-19, enrolled during active disease.

The chain links TRBV5-1 to TRBJ2-3; tentatively, D is TRBD2 (6 bases). Germline V CDR1 and CDR2: SGHRS, YFSETQ. Trimming stripped 0 bases from V and 9 bases from J, with 14 bases between. The CDR3 contains 14 residues. The CDR3 sequence: CASSLVDTEGTQYF. CDR3 bases: TGCGCCAGCAGCTTGGTGGACACGGAGGGGACGCAGTATTTT.

V gene TRBV3-1 (or the pseudogene TRBV3-2) combines with J gene TRBJ2-1; 8 nucleotides line up with TRBD2. The CDR3 has 15 residues. Trimming took 5 bases from V and 6 from J; bases not matched to a gene: 9. Germline lookup yields CDR1 LGHDT and CDR2 YNNKEL (reference sequence). CDR3 bases: TGTGCCAGCAGCAGACGGGGGGGCGGTCTCAATGAGCAGTTCTTC. Amino acids: CASSRRGGGLNEQFF.

V gene TRBV27 combines with J gene TRBJ1-1; D gene unclear. CDR3 size: 13 residues. Germline V gives CDR1 MNHEY, CDR2 SMNVEV (reference sequence). The V and J ends lost 3 bases and 5 bases respectively, with 10 bases between them. CDR3 sequence reads: CASSFPGGTEAFF. CDR3 coding DNA: TGTGCCAGCAGTTTCCCGGGAGGGACTGAAGCTTTCTTT.

This chain uses TRBV28 with TRBJ2-7; D perhaps matches TRBD1 (8 bases). Trimming left V 6 bases short and J 0 bases short, with 18 bases between. Per germline, CDR1 MDHEN and CDR2 SYDVKM. The CDR3 has 16 amino acids. The CDR3 nucleotides read TGTGCCAGCAGCCAAGCGGGGACAGGTCTCTCCTACGAGCAGTACTTC. It encodes CASSQAGTGLSYEQYF.

V gene TRBV4-2 combines with J gene TRBJ2-3, with TRBD1 matching over 9 bases. Trimming at V came to 2 bases and at J to 2 bases, leaving 5 bases not matched to a gene. This CDR3 comprises 16 residues. Germline CDR1 is LGHNA and CDR2 is YNFKEQ. CDR3: CASSQRGQGTTDTQYF. The CDR3 DNA is TGTGCCAGCAGCCAAAGGGGACAGGGCACCACAGATACGCAGTATTTT.

The chain combines TRBV5-1 with TRBJ1-1; possibly TRBD1 for D (6 bases). The CDR3 runs to 15 residues. Germline V lookup: CDR1 SGHRS, CDR2 YFSETQ. Trimming removed 0 bases at V and 3 bases at J, with 12 bases between. CDR3 sequence reads: CASSLAGQGYTEAFF. The CDR3, as DNA: TGCGCCAGCAGCTTGGCCGGGCAGGGGTACACTGAAGCTTTCTTT.

V usage is TRBV2 and J usage is TRBJ1-4, with D possibly matching TRBD1 (6 bases). The V end was cut by 8 bases, the J end by 5 bases, with 18 bases between. The CDR3 loop spans 15 amino acids. The germline V gene has CDR1 SNHLY and CDR2 FYNNEI. The CDR3 bases are TGTGCCAGCCTTAGAGAAAGGGGGTGGAATGAAAAACTGTTTTTT. The encoded protein is CASLRERGWNEKLFF.

CDR3 loop: CASSIISRQGPGQETQYF. The DNA of the CDR3 is TGTGCCAGCAGCATTATATCAAGACAGGGACCGGGCCAAGAGACCCAGTACTTC. V and J are TRBV7-2 and TRBJ2-5, with TRBD1 identical over 7 bases. CDR3 length: 18 amino acids. From germline, CDR1 is SGHTA and CDR2 FQGNSA. The trim removed 5 bases at V and 1 base at J, leaving 16 bases unmatched.

This clone turned up a few times. The chain has TRBV6-1 and TRBJ2-7; 9 bases match TRBD1. J was trimmed by 6 bases and V by 3 bases; bases with no gene match: 3. The CDR3 contains 13 residues. Germline V gene data show CDR1 as MNHNS and CDR2 as SASEGT. For the CDR3, the DNA is TGTGCCAGCAGTGAGGGACAGGGAAGCGAGCAGTACTTC. It encodes CASSEGQGSEQYF.

J is TRBJ1-1 and V is TRBV6-5, with D possibly matching TRBD1 (6 bases). The CDR3 has 14 residues. V was pared by 6 bases and J by 2 bases, with 13 bases between. Germline-derived CDR1 and CDR2 are MNHEY and SVGAGI. The CDR3 nucleotides read TGTGCCAGCAGCCAGGGGTTCGGAAACACTGAAGCTTTCTTT. Its protein product is CASSQGFGNTEAFF.

V and J are TRBV13 and TRBJ2-7; 9 bases fit TRBD1. The ends lost 5 bases at V and 3 bases at J; junction bases unmatched: 8. Germline CDR1 and CDR2: PRHDT and FYEKMQ (reference sequence). This CDR3 is 15 amino acids long. The CDR3 sequence is CASSRTGTGFYEQYF. CDR3 DNA: TGTGCCAGCAGCCGGACCGGGACAGGGTTCTACGAGCAGTACTTC.

This clone was seen more than once but under ten times. The chain combines TRBV4-3 with TRBJ2-1; 12 nucleotides align to TRBD2. The CDR3 length is 15 residues. Looked up from germline, CDR1 is LGHNA and CDR2 is YSLEER. After removal of 6 bases from V and 9 bases from J, the junction contained 9 bases not matched to a gene. The CDR3 DNA reads as TGCGCCAGCAGACCGGGACTAGCGGGTGGAAGTGAGCAGTTCTTC. Translating it yields CASRPGLAGGSEQFF.

The chain recombines TRBV7-9 with TRBJ1-2; 7 bases match TRBD1. The CDR3 extends over 13 amino acids. V lost 6 bases, J lost 7 bases, and 8 bases stayed unmatched. Germline V gives CDR1 SEHNR, CDR2 FQNEAQ (reference sequence). CDR3 nucleotides: TGTGCCAGCAGTCCCACAGGGGACGTTGGCTACACCTTC. This translates into CASSPTGDVGYTF.

The rearrangement joins TRBV2 to TRBJ1-2, with D tentatively TRBD1 (5 bases). The CDR3 contains 13 residues. The V and J ends lost 8 bases and 4 bases respectively, with 14 bases between them. CDR1 and CDR2 (germline): SNHLY, FYNNEI. The CDR3 loop reads CASGGDSLYGYTF. The CDR3 coding sequence is TGTGCCAGCGGGGGGGATTCCCTCTATGGCTACACCTTC.

The rearrangement joins TRBV27 to TRBJ1-5, with unresolved D. CDR1 is MNHEY and CDR2 is SMNVEV in the germline V gene (reference sequence). Trimming removed 0 bases from V and 11 bases from J, with 11 bases in between. This CDR3 contains 13 residues. CDR3 loop: CASSLSAARAQHF. CDR3 bases: TGTGCCAGCAGTTTATCCGCCGCGAGGGCCCAGCATTTT.

This sequence joins TRBV28 and TRBJ2-7; 7 bases match TRBD2. CDR1 is MDHEN and CDR2 is SYDVKM in the germline V gene. The J segment lost 3 bases and the V segment lost 6 bases, leaving 8 bases of the junction unmatched. The length of the CDR3 is 14 residues. CDR3 sequence: CASRWGRAGYEQYF. DNA for the CDR3: TGTGCCAGCAGGTGGGGGAGGGCCGGCTACGAGCAGTACTTC. The variable domain in full, completed from reference TRBV28 and TRBJ2-7, reads DVKVTQSSRYLVKRTGEKVFLECVQDMDHENMFWYRQDPGLGLRLIYFSYDVKMKEKGDIPEGYSVSREKKERFSLILESASTNQTSMYLCASRWGRAGYEQYFGPGTRLTVT.

This clone was found once. The chain is built from TRBV5-1 and TRBJ2-1, with 8 bases matching TRBD2. The ends lost 1 base at V and 0 bases at J; junction bases unmatched: 12. The CDR3 loop spans 19 amino acids. CDR1 and CDR2 (germline): SGHRS, YFSETQ. The CDR3: CASSLRSGLAGLSYNEQFF. CDR3 nucleotides: TGCGCCAGCAGCTTGAGGAGTGGGCTAGCGGGTCTCTCCTACAATGAGCAGTTCTTC.

V is TRBV6-6 and J is TRBJ2-7, with 8 bases identical to TRBD1. V dropped 3 bases and J dropped 2; count of bases not matched to a gene: 6. Looked up from germline, CDR1 is MNHNY and CDR2 is SVGAGI (reference sequence). This CDR3 is built from 15 residues. DNA of the CDR3: TGTGCCAGCAGTTATTCCGACAGGGGTGCCTACGAGCAGTACTTC. Amino acid sequence: CASSYSDRGAYEQYF.

J is TRBJ2-2 and V is TRBV5-4, with 9 bases that match TRBD2. J gave up 1 base and V 4 bases, and 8 bases lay outside the gene matches. In germline, CDR1 is SGHNT, CDR2 YYREEE (reference sequence). The CDR3 runs 17 residues. The CDR3 DNA is TGTGCCAGCAGCCCAAGAAGACTAGCGGAGAACACCGGGGAGCTGTTTTTT. Protein product: CASSPRRLAENTGELFF.

The rearrangement links TRBV4-1 to TRBJ2-3; 10 bases match TRBD2. This CDR3 spans 20 amino acids. V dropped 0 bases and J dropped 4; count of bases not matched to a gene: 16. Germline lookup yields CDR1 MGHRA and CDR2 YSYEKL. This chain's CDR3 is CASSQESGGSGRASADTQYF. CDR3 DNA: TGCGCCAGCAGCCAAGAAAGCGGGGGGAGCGGGAGGGCCTCCGCAGATACGCAGTATTTT.

The rearrangement joins TRBV20-1 to TRBJ1-2, with a possible D match to TRBD1 (5 bases). CDR3 length: 10 residues. Germline values: CDR1 DFQATT, CDR2 SNEGSKA (reference sequence). Trimming removed 5 bases at V and 9 bases at J, with 10 bases between. DNA for the CDR3: TGCAGTGCTGAAGACAGCAGCTACACCTTC. Protein: CSAEDSSYTF.

CDR3 DNA: TGTGCCAGTACCCCAAGTAGGGGCAATACGCAGTATTTT. Amino acids: CASTPSRGNTQYF. The gene calls are TRBV19 and TRBJ2-3; D may be TRBD1 (5 bases). Looked up from germline, CDR1 is LNHDA and CDR2 is SQIVND (reference sequence). The CDR3 runs to 13 residues. Trimming stripped 7 bases from V and 7 bases from J, with 15 bases between.

This chain joins TRBV9 and TRBJ2-1; D uncertain. V shed 4 bases and J shed 8 bases, with 19 bases lying between them. CDR3 length: 15 amino acids. The germline V gene has CDR1 SGDLS and CDR2 YYNGEE. The CDR3 here is CASSMVTGRKYEQFF. The CDR3 DNA reads TGTGCCAGCAGCATGGTGACGGGTCGAAAGTATGAGCAGTTCTTC.

The chain links TRBV7-8 to TRBJ1-2; TRBD1 might be the D (5 bases). This CDR3 is 12 amino acids long. The germline V and J ends were trimmed by 6 bases and 6 bases, with 11 bases remaining between them. The germline V gene encodes CDR1 SGHVS and CDR2 FQNEAQ. CDR3 in DNA: TGTGCCAGCAGTCCTCTGGGGCATGGCTACACCTTC. Amino acids: CASSPLGHGYTF. The whole variable domain, filled in from reference TRBV7-8 and TRBJ1-2, reads GAGVSQSPRYKVAKRGQDVALRCDPISGHVSLFWYQQALGQGPEFLTYFQNEAQLDKSGLPSDRFFAERPEGSVSTLKIQRTQQEDSAVYLCASSPLGHGYTFGSGTRLTVV.

This rearrangement joins TRBV3-1 (or the pseudogene TRBV3-2) to TRBJ2-1, with no clear D. CDR3 length: 12 residues. Germline V CDR1 and CDR2: LGHDT, YNNKEL (reference sequence). The ends were cut back, 4 bases at V and 8 bases at J, with 9 bases in the middle. CDR3: CASSLRVYEQFF. CDR3 in DNA: TGTGCCAGCAGCCTTAGAGTTTATGAGCAGTTCTTC.

The V call is TRBV7-9, the J call TRBJ1-2; weak D call: TRBD1 (6 bases). This CDR3 is built from 15 residues. Germline CDR1 SEHNR, CDR2 FQNEAQ (reference sequence). Trimming cost V 3 bases and J 7 bases, with 18 bases left between them. The CDR3 reads CASSFYPVQGRGYTF. The CDR3 region has the DNA TGTGCCAGCAGCTTTTACCCCGTACAGGGTCGTGGCTACACCTTC.

V usage is TRBV15 and J usage is TRBJ1-1, with TRBD1 matching 7 bases. The V gene end was trimmed by 1 base and the J gene end by 1 base; junction bases not matched to a gene: 3. In germline, CDR1 is LNHNV, CDR2 YYDKDF (reference sequence). CDR3 length equals 15 residues. CDR3: CATSRGGTANTEAFF. The CDR3 DNA is TGTGCCACCAGCAGAGGAGGGACAGCGAACACTGAAGCTTTCTTT.

This chain connects TRBV21-1 to TRBJ2-7; the D call of TRBD2 is as the table states it, not checked on the DNA. TRBV21-1 is given as a pseudogene. This CDR3 has 10 residues. CDR3 in DNA: TGTGCCAGCAGCTTATATCAGCAGTACTTC. Protein product: CASSLYQQYF.

The V gene is TRBV11-2, the J gene TRBJ1-2; perhaps TRBD1 as D (6 bases). The CDR3 contains 14 residues. Germline V gene data show CDR1 as SGHAT and CDR2 as FQNNGV. Trimming took off 2 bases at V and 8 bases at J, with 15 bases between the two ends. CDR3 in amino acids: CASSLNTGGWGYTF. CDR3 DNA: TGTGCCAGCAGCTTAAACACGGGGGGCTGGGGCTACACCTTC. Combining the CDR3 with reference TRBV11-2 and TRBJ1-2 gives the whole variable domain EAGVAQSPRYKIIEKRQSVAFWCNPISGHATLYWYQQILGQGPKLLIQFQNNGVVDDSQLPKDRFSAERLKGVDSTLKIQPAKLEDSAVYLCASSLNTGGWGYTFGSGTRLTVV.